This is a list of T cell receptor beta chains from one sample in a study of blood T cell repertoires in COVID-19. The protocol was immunoSEQ multiplex PCR, while the TCRdb copy is restricted to in-frame clones and leaves out a portion. The sample holds 150,000 to 180,000 clones, approximately 80% seen once. Sequenced material: peripheral blood. These receptors all come from a woman aged 60-75 years with acute or convalescent COVID-19. The conserved cysteine and the conserved F or W are not part of the CDR3 here. Fields, in order: D gene, J gene, V gene, CDR3 protein. D genes are given only for firm matches.

.,TRBJ2-3,TRBV7-2,ASSFDRGGADTQY
.,TRBJ1-1,TRBV10-2,ASSPAGSPNVEAF
.,TRBJ2-5,TRBV4-2,ASSQDQGTSETQY
.,TRBJ1-5,TRBV4-2,ASSQGEGEAGQPQH
.,TRBJ2-5,TRBV1,TSSQDTQAGRGGQETQY
.,TRBJ1-5,TRBV11-2,ASSDRGSNQPQH
.,TRBJ1-1,TRBV7-3,ASSLRGQNTEAF
.,TRBJ2-3,TRBV18,ASSPLSSGADTQY
.,TRBJ2-4,TRBV30,AWGVRENIQY
.,TRBJ2-2,TRBV4-1,ASSLSGHPVANTGELF
.,TRBJ1-1,TRBV7-9,ASSLGTTSATEAF
.,TRBJ1-1,TRBV19,ASSGDSHEAF
.,TRBJ1-6,TRBV6-5,ASTRDNNPQTPLH
.,TRBJ1-5,TRBV4-1,ASSQETDSPPGSQH
TRBD1,TRBJ1-1,TRBV2,ASRPRQGRNTEAF
.,TRBJ1-2,TRBV29-1,SVVGQEGPYGYT
.,TRBJ1-2,TRBV6-1,ASSEGGGNYGYT
TRBD1,TRBJ2-2,TRBV30,AWTRTGANTGELF
.,TRBJ1-5,TRBV2,ASSENSYSNQPQH
TRBD2,TRBJ2-5,TRBV28,ASSPRTSGGPGGETQY
.,TRBJ1-5,TRBV2,ASSEGEGQPQH
TRBD1,TRBJ1-6,TRBV6-5,ASSPDRGMGSPLH
.,TRBJ1-3,TRBV7-3,ASSSPPGGEGGNTIY
.,TRBJ2-3,TRBV7-2,ASSLVATGSTDTQY
.,TRBJ2-1,TRBV14,ASSQAGQHGYNEQF
.,TRBJ1-2,TRBV19,ASSIDLASGTRYGYT
.,TRBJ1-2,TRBV18,ASSPRDISNYGYT
TRBD2,TRBJ2-5,TRBV6-5,ASIAGTSGQETQY
.,TRBJ2-2,TRBV2,ASREVAYLTGELF
TRBD1,TRBJ1-2,TRBV3-1/TRBV3-2,ASSLRTGEQNGYT
TRBD1,TRBJ1-2,TRBV6-5,ASSYSSPGQGGGYT
.,TRBJ1-1,TRBV6-5,ASTRTGEPNTEAF
TRBD1,TRBJ2-7,TRBV9,ASSVGPGQYSYEQY
.,TRBJ1-2,TRBV7-9,ASSLAYQDRNYGYT
.,TRBJ1-6,TRBV5-1,ASSLSPGSPLH
.,TRBJ1-1,TRBV2,ASRSDRNTEAF
.,TRBJ1-2,TRBV7-9,ASSLQAGVEGYT
.,TRBJ2-7,TRBV5-1,ASSLTDYEQY
.,TRBJ1-1,TRBV28,ASSLWGGGNTEAF
.,TRBJ1-6,TRBV5-1,ASSLEGVDSPLH
TRBD1,TRBJ1-5,TRBV18,ASSLGQGENQPQH
TRBD2,TRBJ2-2,TRBV3-1/TRBV3-2,ASSQVELAGFTGELF
.,TRBJ2-1,TRBV6-5,ASRSSLSQF
TRBD1,TRBJ1-5,TRBV5-3,ARSLGQGNQPQH
TRBD1,TRBJ1-3,TRBV5-1,ASSLQGSSGNTIY